This is a list of T cell receptor beta chains from one sample in a study of tumor and adjacent non-tumor tissue in lung cancer. TCRdb ran MiXCR on the multiplex PCR reads and lists one entry per CDR3 protein. Counted here are more than 120,000 distinct CDR3 sequences, approximately 70% occurring once; the ten biggest clones make up around a sixth. Sequencing input: lung tumor tissue. These receptors came from a man in his 60s with small cell lung cancer. The CDR3 runs from the conserved cysteine through the conserved F or W.

V,J,CDR3
TRBV5-6,TRBJ2-1,CASSLGTLNEQLF
TRBV28,TRBJ2-1,CASSRGSPYNEQFF
TRBV20-1,TRBJ1-4,CSAEGAKMEKLFF
TRBV27,TRBJ2-1,CASSRSGSYNGQFF
TRBV11-2,TRBJ2-3,CASSSTLAGRADTLYF
TRBV4-2,TRBJ1-6,CASSQGTGASGSPLHF
TRBV6-6,TRBJ2-6,CVSSLDGANVLTF
TRBV11-2,TRBJ1-6,CVSSDAPYNSPFHF
TRBV6-6,TRBJ1-1,CASRIRSSTEAFF
TRBV20-1,TRBJ2-2,CSAERLLTGGELFF
TRBV11-3,TRBJ2-5,CASSIGGARETQYF
TRBV9,TRBJ2-1,CASRATSGGSYNEQFF
TRBV5-1,TRBJ2-1,CASSLQGTSGNNEQFF
TRBV20-1,TRBJ2-1,CSTAGLARKQFF
TRBV29-1,TRBJ1-1,CSVGGQRGTETFF
TRBV7-8,TRBJ2-7,CASNFLDGGEQYF
TRBV29-1,TRBJ1-1,CSANRGGIEAFF
TRBV6-6,TRBJ2-1,CASSRQGGEQFF
TRBV11-2,TRBJ2-2,CANSFGSANTGGLFF
TRBV4-2,TRBJ1-1,CVSSLPENTQAFF
TRBV11-3,TRBJ1-2,CANKLDSSANYGYTF
TRBV5-5,TRBJ2-1,CASMPIWGNEQFF
TRBV11-2,TRBJ2-3,CASSLLITGRTDTQYF
TRBV12-3/TRBV12-4,TRBJ2-1,CASSSRNLLGGEQFF
TRBV29-1,TRBJ2-3,CSVGLAGDITDTQYF
TRBV20-1,TRBJ2-2,CSTREPRGELFF
TRBV11-1,TRBJ2-5,CVSSPEGATRTQYF
TRBV11-2,TRBJ1-6,CASPDPKRDRYNSPLHF
TRBV12-3/TRBV12-4,TRBJ2-6,CARTHTYSGANVLTF
TRBV11-2,TRBJ2-1,CANSYGTPGSYNEQFF
TRBV11-1,TRBJ2-7,CASSSAPVYEQYF
TRBV20-1,TRBJ1-2,CSTSDPSNYGYTF
TRBV5-4,TRBJ2-4,CASSSALAGENIQYF
TRBV11-3,TRBJ2-5,CVSRTDRGSQETQYF
TRBV12-3/TRBV12-4,TRBJ1-4,CASSLRGSNEKLFF
TRBV6-1,TRBJ2-5,CASGLTGHETQYF
TRBV30,TRBJ2-4,CAWSVNGRNIQYF
TRBV12-3/TRBV12-4,TRBJ1-2,CASSPGRTNYGYTF
TRBV20-1,TRBJ2-2,CSARYGGTVELFF
TRBV6-5,TRBJ1-1,CASSYGDTGVSTEAFF
TRBV29-1,TRBJ1-4,CNTETNEKLFF
TRBV20-1,TRBJ2-1,CSAKSGRGSYNEQFF
TRBV24-1,TRBJ2-7,CTTSDSLAGTGSHEQYF
TRBV11-1,TRBJ2-2,CASRRDTNTGELFF
TRBV11-1,TRBJ1-2,CASSLDGAYGYIF
TRBV20-1,TRBJ1-2,CSARDKAGCHYGYTF
TRBV11-1,TRBJ2-3,CPSSLAVSTDTQYF
TRBV20-1,TRBJ2-7,CSTRAARSYEQYF
TRBV5-1,TRBJ2-5,CASSRQTSGSQETQYF
TRBV6-1,TRBJ2-2,CASSWLAGGWAGELFF
TRBV11-2,TRBJ2-4,CANSLEAASIQYF
TRBV6-2/TRBV6-3,TRBJ2-3,CASTNGGLVTDTQYF
TRBV5-6,TRBJ2-3,CASSFESRDTQYF